Below are 5 T cell receptor beta chains sequenced from a single sample in a study of control samples from healthy donors and cancer patients. Method: immunoSEQ multiplex PCR; TCRdb's copy keeps in-frame clones and lacks some. The sample lists about 160,000 clones, about 94% occurring once. The sequenced sample consisted of PBMCs. These receptors originate from a man aged 55-75 years with colorectal cancer.

V usage is TRBV25-1 and J usage is TRBJ2-3; TRBD1 is a possible D gene (5 bases). The CDR3 runs 12 residues. Per germline, CDR1 MGHDK and CDR2 SYGVNS. Trimming removed 5 bases at V and 9 bases at J, with 12 bases between. DNA for the CDR3: TGTGCCAGCAGTCAGGGCGTGGGGACGCAGTATTTT. It encodes CASSQGVGTQYF.

The V call is TRBV7-2, the J call TRBJ2-7; D assignment may be TRBD1 or TRBD2 (5 bases each). The V end lost 1 base, the J end lost 5 bases, and 21 bases lay between the germline ends. The CDR3 has 17 residues. Germline CDR1 reads SGHTA; CDR2 reads FQGNSA. CDR3 sequence reads: CASSLVGQGSGRDEQYF. For the CDR3, the DNA is TGTGCCAGCAGCTTAGTAGGGCAGGGAAGCGGTCGAGACGAGCAGTACTTC.

The chain carries TRBV6-5 and TRBJ1-5; 11 bases agree with TRBD1. CDR3 length equals 15 residues. Germline CDR1 reads MNHEY; CDR2 reads SVGAGI. V was clipped by 6 bases and J by 3 bases; unmatched bases: 4. This chain's CDR3 is CASSPGQGDNQPQHF. CDR3 nucleotides: TGTGCCAGCAGCCCGGGACAGGGGGACAATCAGCCCCAGCATTTT.

The chain links TRBV7-9 to TRBJ1-1; TRBD1 is a possible D gene (5 bases). With 5 bases removed from V and 8 bases from J, the gap between germline ends came to 18 bases. Looked up from germline, CDR1 is SEHNR and CDR2 is FQNEAQ (reference sequence). The CDR3 is 14 amino acids. The CDR3 nucleotides read TGTGCCAGCAGCCCCTGGCGGGACTACCCGGAAGCTTTCTTT. Amino acids: CASSPWRDYPEAFF.

This rearrangement joins TRBV6-1 to TRBJ2-1; D unclear. CDR1 is MNHNS and CDR2 is SASEGT in the germline V gene. V lost 1 base and J 8 bases, leaving 15 bases between the germline ends. The CDR3 covers 15 residues. Here the CDR3 DNA reads TGTGCCAGCAGTGAAGGGATAGACAATATCTATGAGCAGTTCTTC. Its translation: CASSEGIDNIYEQFF.